Listed below are T cell receptor beta chains from one sample, sequenced in a study of blood T cell repertoires in COVID-19. Here immunoSEQ multiplex PCR was the method, and the copy in TCRdb shows in-frame clones only, minus some. The sample holds roughly 330,000 clones; about 90% are singletons and the top ten take about 5.4%. The sample consisted of PBMCs or T cells enriched from blood (not recorded which). These receptors came from a woman in her 30s who had recovered from COVID-19. The CDR3 runs from the conserved cysteine through the conserved F or W. The listing skips clone size in some rows; elsewhere it reads once, few, many or a size class.

V: TRBV7-3
size: NA
CDR3: CASSSERGGEQFF

V: TRBV2
size: few
CDR3: CASSGDRGQGETQYF

V: TRBV5-6
size: NA
CDR3: CASSLVEGDYGYTF

V: TRBV7-3
size: NA
CDR3: CASSLTQGAPHEQYF

V: TRBV28
size: NA
CDR3: CASSLFDAQGEAFF

V: TRBV5-1
size: NA
CDR3: CASSLKAGGNSPLHF

V: TRBV15
size: NA
CDR3: CATSRDISQETQYF

V: TRBV30
size: NA
CDR3: CAWRGTGNYGYTF

V: TRBV5-8
size: NA
CDR3: CASSIPRDRDTGELFF

V: TRBV19
size: NA
CDR3: CASSIGQGSGYTF

V: TRBV5-3
size: NA
CDR3: CARSLAFPEDRNQPQHF

V: TRBV25-1
size: NA
CDR3: CASTGGGYGYTF

V: TRBV25-1
size: NA
CDR3: CASSGDRGDYGYTF

V: TRBV24-1
size: NA
CDR3: CATSDSRDRGQTFF

V: TRBV7-2
size: NA
CDR3: CASSIRQGRGEKLFF

V: TRBV9
size: NA
CDR3: CASSTGSSGEQFF

V: TRBV4-1
size: NA
CDR3: CASSLQGSNTEAFF

V: TRBV20-1
size: once
CDR3: CSAEQQSPLHF

V: TRBV30
size: NA
CDR3: CAWSVRGSEYGYTF